These 30 T cell receptor beta chains share one sample of origin, sequenced in a study of blood T cell repertoires in COVID-19. The method was immunoSEQ multiplex PCR; TCRdb's version includes in-frame clones alone and lacks a portion of them. Of 200,000 to 250,000 clones in the sample, around 84% were seen once. Source material: peripheral blood. These receptors all come from a woman of 80 years or more with active or convalescent COVID-19.

This chain connects TRBV27 to TRBJ2-2, with a possible D match to TRBD1 (5 bases). Germline CDR1 reads MNHEY; CDR2 reads SMNVEV (reference sequence). V lost 7 bases and J 5 bases, leaving 20 bases between the germline ends. The CDR3 is 16 residues long. The CDR3 loop reads CASTSTGTSRTGELFF. The CDR3 DNA is TGTGCCAGCACTTCAACAGGAACCTCGCGAACCGGGGAGCTGTTTTTT.

This clone was detected only once. This chain connects TRBV19 to TRBJ1-1, with 11 bases aligning to TRBD1. Per germline, CDR1 LNHDA and CDR2 SQIVND (reference sequence). This CDR3 contains 15 residues. V lost 5 bases, J lost 6 bases, and 8 bases stayed unmatched. The CDR3 protein is CASSLRTGGTAEAFF. The CDR3 coding sequence is TGTGCCAGTAGTCTCAGGACAGGGGGCACGGCTGAAGCTTTCTTT. The full variable domain, in which reference TRBV19 and TRBJ1-1 provide the parts outside the CDR3, is DGGITQSPKYLFRKEGQNVTLSCEQNLNHDAMYWYRQDPGQGLRLIYYSQIVNDFQKGDIAEGYSVSREKKESFPLTVTSAQKNPTAFYLCASSLRTGGTAEAFFGQGTRLTVV.

The chain uses TRBV4-2 and TRBJ2-7; 13 positions agree with TRBD2. V lost 0 bases, J lost 5 bases, and 13 bases stayed unmatched. The length of the CDR3 is 19 residues. Germline assignment: CDR1 LGHNA and CDR2 YNFKEQ. The CDR3 region is CASSQDSSLGLAGLHEQYF. DNA for the CDR3: TGTGCCAGCAGCCAAGATTCGAGTTTGGGACTAGCGGGACTCCACGAGCAGTACTTC.

The chain recombines TRBV13 with TRBJ1-2; no clear D. In germline, CDR1 is PRHDT, CDR2 FYEKMQ (reference sequence). V was clipped by 5 bases and J by 3 bases, with 10 bases between them. There are 13 residues in the CDR3. The CDR3 spells CASSRQLDYGYTF. DNA of the CDR3: TGTGCCAGCAGCAGACAACTGGACTATGGCTACACCTTC.

The chain uses TRBV7-9 and TRBJ1-1, with a possible D match to TRBD1 (5 bases). This CDR3 has 14 amino acids. Germline lookup yields CDR1 SEHNR and CDR2 FQNEAQ (reference sequence). Between the trimmed V and J ends, which lost 7 bases and 5 bases, there was a span of 17 bases. CDR3 sequence (DNA): TGTGCCAGCAACCTTAGAACAGGCCGGACTGAAGCTTTCTTT. It yields the protein CASNLRTGRTEAFF.

The chain employs TRBV2 and TRBJ1-1; 12 nucleotides match TRBD1. Germline assignment: CDR1 SNHLY and CDR2 FYNNEI. J was trimmed by 1 base and V by 8 bases; bases with no gene match: 11. This CDR3 has 17 amino acids. Here the CDR3 DNA reads TGTGCCAGCCCCCGTCGGGACAGGGGGCCACAGAACACTGAAGCTTTCTTT. Amino acid sequence: CASPRRDRGPQNTEAFF. Looking up the rest from reference TRBV2 and TRBJ1-1 gives the full variable domain: EPEVTQTPSHQVTQMGQEVILRCVPISNHLYFYWYRQILGQKVEFLVSFYNNEISEKSEIFDDQFSVERPDGSNFTLKIRSTKLEDSAMYFCASPRRDRGPQNTEAFFGQGTRLTVV.

The chain carries TRBV20-1 and TRBJ2-1, with 14 nucleotides matching TRBD2. The CDR3 covers 18 residues. With 3 bases clipped from V and 2 bases from J, the junction kept 9 bases outside the gene matches. CDR1 and CDR2 from the germline V gene are DFQATT and SNEGSKA (reference sequence). The CDR3 DNA sequence: TGCAGTGCTAGTTCCGGGACTAGCGGGAGCGGACCCTACAATGAGCAGTTCTTC. Its translation is CSASSGTSGSGPYNEQFF.

The gene calls are TRBV29-1 and TRBJ2-5; a weak D match, TRBD1 (6 bases). CDR3 length equals 13 residues. Trimming took off 6 bases at V and 2 bases at J, with 13 bases between the two ends. Per the germline V gene, CDR1 is SQVTM and CDR2 is ANQGSEA. CDR3 sequence reads: CSVQGGTQETQYF. Here the CDR3 DNA reads TGCAGCGTGCAGGGTGGGACACAAGAGACCCAGTACTTC.

There are a few counts of this clone. V is TRBV5-1 and J is TRBJ1-5; 10 nucleotides agree with TRBD1. The CDR3 sequence is 14 residues long. Germline CDR1 reads SGHRS; CDR2 reads YFSETQ. V was pared by 4 bases and J by 5 bases, with 3 bases of the junction left unmatched. Written as DNA, the CDR3 is TGCGCCAGCAGCCCTGGGACAGGGGATCAGCCCCAGCATTTT. It translates to CASSPGTGDQPQHF.

This chain connects TRBV9 to TRBJ1-2; D might be TRBD1 (6 bases). V dropped 0 bases and J dropped 2 bases, with 8 bases sitting between them. The germline V gene has CDR1 SGDLS and CDR2 YYNGEE. There are 14 residues in the CDR3. The CDR3 is CASSVATGNYGYTF. The DNA of the CDR3 is TGTGCCAGCAGCGTAGCGACAGGAAACTATGGCTACACCTTC.

The chain couples TRBV5-6 to TRBJ2-7; no reliable D call. Deletions cut 0 bases from V and 3 bases from J, with 7 bases between. This CDR3 comprises 13 residues. CDR1 and CDR2 (germline): SGHDT, YYEEEE. The CDR3 spells CASSLGLNYEQYF. CDR3 DNA sequence: TGTGCCAGCAGCTTGGGGCTGAACTACGAGCAGTACTTC.

This clone was observed a handful of times. The rearrangement links TRBV18 to TRBJ2-2; 7 bases are a match to TRBD2. The CDR3 totals 16 residues. Germline CDR1 and CDR2: KGHSH and LQKENI. With 3 bases clipped from V and 1 base from J, the junction kept 5 bases outside the gene matches. The CDR3 DNA is TGTGCCAGCTCACCTCAGGGAGGGGAGAACACCGGGGAGCTGTTTTTT. Translation gives CASSPQGGENTGELFF.

The V gene is TRBV2, the J gene TRBJ1-5; D perhaps matches TRBD1 (6 bases). CDR1 is SNHLY and CDR2 is FYNNEI in the germline V gene. Trimming left V 7 bases short and J 4 bases short, with 17 bases between. This CDR3 has 15 residues. CDR3 in DNA: TGTGCCAGCAAAATACAGGGAATAGGGAATCAGCCCCAGCATTTT. It yields the protein CASKIQGIGNQPQHF.

This clone occurred once. The J gene is TRBJ2-7, the V gene TRBV15; D is ambiguous. This CDR3 spans 13 amino acids. Germline lookup yields CDR1 LNHNV and CDR2 YYDKDF (reference sequence). The V end lost 1 base, the J end lost 6 bases, and 10 bases lay between the germline ends. The CDR3 here is CATSRVTVGEQYF. The CDR3 DNA sequence: TGTGCCACCAGCAGAGTTACAGTGGGCGAGCAGTACTTC.

The chain employs TRBV28 and TRBJ1-1; D is undetermined. V lost 2 bases, J lost 8 bases, and 9 bases lay in between. This CDR3 comprises 12 residues. Germline V gene lookup returns CDR1 MDHEN and CDR2 SYDVKM. DNA for the CDR3: TGTGCCAGCAGTTTAAGCACAGAAGAAGCTTTCTTT. This encodes CASSLSTEEAFF.

To note about this clone: At one end, the junction sequence differs from germline, possibly due to a read error. The chain recombines TRBV6-6 with TRBJ1-5; D gene ambiguous. Germline loops: CDR1 MNHNY, CDR2 SVGAGI (reference sequence). CDR3 length equals 12 residues. The CDR3 DNA reads TGTGCCAGCAGTTACTCAGGGCCTAGCCAAGACTTT. This translates into CASSYSGPSQDF.

The genes are TRBV9 and TRBJ2-1; 10 positions agree with TRBD2. Germline V lookup: CDR1 SGDLS, CDR2 YYNGEE. CDR3 length equals 15 residues. Trimming removed 3 bases from V and 2 bases from J; junction bases left unmatched: 2. CDR3 bases: TGTGCCAGCAGCGCAACTAGCGGGGCCTACAATGAGCAGTTCTTC. Translating it yields CASSATSGAYNEQFF.

V is TRBV20-1 and J is TRBJ2-2; 11 positions match TRBD2. The germline gives CDR1 DFQATT, CDR2 SNEGSKA (reference sequence). The CDR3 extends over 14 amino acids. V shed 6 bases, J shed 5 bases, and the junction held 5 bases outside the gene matches. Written as DNA, the CDR3 is TGCAGTGCGAGTAGCGGGAGGGGGACCGGGGAGCTGTTTTTT. Translated: CSASSGRGTGELFF.

V and J are TRBV27 and TRBJ2-5, with TRBD2 matching 10 bases. Trimming cost V 1 base and J 5 bases; bases outside gene matches: 10. The germline gives CDR1 MNHEY, CDR2 SMNVEV (reference sequence). The CDR3 has 17 residues. The DNA of the CDR3 is TGTGCCAGCAGTTTATTCTCTAGCGGGAGTATGTTGGAGACCCAGTACTTC. Amino acids: CASSLFSSGSMLETQYF.

This clone was observed a single time. CDR3 DNA sequence: TGTGCCAGCAGCTTAAACCCAACGGGGCGGGGTAGGTCTAGCACAGATACGCAGTATTTT. Amino acid sequence: CASSLNPTGRGRSSTDTQYF. The gene calls are TRBV7-3 and TRBJ2-3; possibly TRBD2 for D (6 bases). The V end lost 1 base, the J end lost 0 bases, and 23 bases lay between the germline ends. Germline CDR1 is SGHTA and CDR2 is FQGTGA. The CDR3 length is 20 residues.

The chain carries TRBV6-5 and TRBJ2-7, with 13 bases identical to TRBD2. This CDR3 comprises 14 residues. J lost 6 bases, V lost 5 bases, and 4 bases had no gene match. Germline assignment: CDR1 MNHEY and CDR2 SVGAGI. CDR3 nucleotide sequence: TGTGCCAGCAGTCCGGGACTAGCGGGATCCGAGCAGTACTTC. Translation: CASSPGLAGSEQYF.

In DNA, the CDR3 is TGTGCCAGCAGTTTAGTAGGGGGCTTCTATGGCTACACCTTC. Its translation is CASSLVGGFYGYTF. V and J are TRBV28 and TRBJ1-2; 7 bases are shared with TRBD1. The trim removed 2 bases at V and 4 bases at J, leaving 4 bases unmatched. CDR3 length: 14 amino acids. Germline values: CDR1 MDHEN, CDR2 SYDVKM.

The rearrangement joins TRBV6-5 to TRBJ2-7; D possibly corresponds to TRBD1 (6 bases). CDR1 is MNHEY, CDR2 SVGAGI, per germline. V shed 2 bases and J shed 3 bases, with 14 bases lying between them. This CDR3 is built from 15 residues. CDR3 protein: CASSYGQGINYEQYF. CDR3 sequence (DNA): TGTGCCAGCAGTTACGGGCAGGGGATTAACTACGAGCAGTACTTC.

The chain employs TRBV6-5 and TRBJ2-7, with TRBD1 matching 9 bases. Germline loops: CDR1 MNHEY, CDR2 SVGAGI. This CDR3 has 14 amino acids. The J segment lost 9 bases and the V segment lost 6 bases, leaving 12 bases of the junction unmatched. As DNA, the CDR3 is TGTGCCAGCAGACGGGGACAGGGTGGTCAGGTGCAGTACTTC. It codes for CASRRGQGGQVQYF.

This clone was observed a few times. The CDR3 nucleotides are TGTGCCAGCAGCTTGGGGCAGGGAATCGAAAAACTGTTTTTT. The encoded protein is CASSLGQGIEKLFF. The chain combines TRBV5-5 with TRBJ1-4; weak D call: TRBD1 (5 bases). The CDR3 extends over 14 amino acids. Germline V lookup: CDR1 SGHKS, CDR2 YYEKEE (reference sequence). Trimming stripped 0 bases from V and 8 bases from J, with 11 bases between.

This clone was counted once. The chain uses TRBV27 and TRBJ2-1; 10 bases are shared with TRBD2. Germline CDR1 reads MNHEY; CDR2 reads SMNVEV (reference sequence). V shed 6 bases and J 2 bases; nucleotides not matched to a gene: 1. This CDR3 is 14 amino acids long. This CDR3 reads CASRGTSAYNEQFF. In nucleotides, the CDR3 is TGTGCCAGCAGAGGGACTAGCGCCTACAATGAGCAGTTCTTC.

The chain couples TRBV7-3 to TRBJ2-2; 9 nucleotides align to TRBD1. The germline gives CDR1 SGHTA, CDR2 FQGTGA. The V gene end was trimmed by 2 bases and the J gene end by 2 bases; junction bases not matched to a gene: 3. The CDR3 runs 16 residues. CDR3 sequence (DNA): TGTGCCAGCAGCTTAGAGGGACAGGGAAACACCGGGGAGCTGTTTTTT. Translating it yields CASSLEGQGNTGELFF.

There are a few counts of this clone. This rearrangement joins TRBV5-6 to TRBJ1-5; no reliable D call. The CDR3 has 12 residues. Germline CDR1 and CDR2: SGHDT and YYEEEE. V dropped 5 bases and J dropped 7 bases, with 10 bases sitting between them. The CDR3 is CASSSPRQPQHF. The CDR3 DNA follows: TGTGCCAGCAGTAGTCCCAGGCAGCCCCAGCATTTT.

This clone was detected once. The chain is built from TRBV7-2 and TRBJ1-2, with a tentative D call TRBD1 (6 bases). V lost 7 bases and J 2 bases, leaving 11 bases between the germline ends. The length of the CDR3 is 13 residues. Germline V CDR1 and CDR2: SGHTA, FQGNSA. The CDR3 DNA sequence: TGTGCCAGCACTGTCGGACAGAACTATGGCTACACCTTC. Translation gives CASTVGQNYGYTF.

The chain couples TRBV10-3 to TRBJ1-1; 9 bases align to TRBD1. The CDR3 is made up of 15 amino acids. CDR1 is ENHRY, CDR2 SYGVKD, per germline. The junction had 4 bases not matched to a gene; V was cut back by 4 bases and J by 1 base. In DNA form, the CDR3 reads TGTGCCATCAGTGCGGGACAGGGTTGGAACACTGAAGCTTTCTTT. Its translation: CAISAGQGWNTEAFF.